What follows describes a single T cell receptor (beta chain). The DNA is omitted, as the CDR3 cannot be located on it reliably, and the CDR3 follows TCRdb's listing. The sample originates from a study of blood T cell repertoires in COVID-19. Looking at the study overall: The cDNA or gDNA used as material had been derived from T cells, B-cell-depleted T cells, or PBMCs.

Clones were read by immunoSEQ multiplex PCR, and TCRdb kept only the in-frame ones, dropping some. The table shows 30,000 to 35,000 clones, with around 90% occurring only once. Germline lookup yields CDR1 MNHEY and CDR2 SVGAGI. 13 amino acids form the CDR3, both terminal residues included. Material: peripheral blood. The sequence was collected from a man aged 55-75 years with active COVID-19. The genes are TRBV6-5 and TRBJ2-7; the D segment call TRBD2 is taken from the table without a DNA check. The CDR3: CASTLWGGGSVEV.